Listed below are T cell receptor beta chains from one sample, sequenced in a study of blood T cell repertoires in COVID-19. Assay used: immunoSEQ multiplex PCR; TCRdb lists only in-frame clones, some missing. The repertoire holds about 95,000 clones, with roughly 80% as singletons. Sequenced material: peripheral blood. The receptors originated from a man aged 80 or over with active or convalescent COVID-19. CDR3s include the opening cysteine and the closing phenylalanine or tryptophan. Fields, in order: V gene, J gene, D gene, clone size, CDR3 DNA, CDR3 protein. D genes are given only for firm matches. Clone size is shown for a subset of rows, as once, few, many or a class of expanded clone.

TRBV9	TRBJ2-2	TRBD2	-	TGTGCCAGCAGCGCATCGACTAGCGGGGGGCCTAACACCGGGGAGCTGTTTTTT	CASSASTSGGPNTGELFF
TRBV20-1	TRBJ1-2	-	-	TGCAGTGCTAGAGGGGCCCGGGGCTACACCTTC	CSARGARGYTF
TRBV7-9	TRBJ1-2	-	-	TGTGCCAGCAGCTTAGAGCGGGGTTATGGCTACACCTTC	CASSLERGYGYTF
TRBV6-6	TRBJ1-5	-	few	TGTGCCAGCAGTTACTCTTCATCGGGGGGCGGTCAGCCCCAGCATTTT	CASSYSSSGGGQPQHF
TRBV18	TRBJ1-3	-	-	TGTGCCAGCTCACCCCCCCTCGCAGGAGCGGGGGACACCATATATTTT	CASSPPLAGAGDTIYF
TRBV3-1/TRBV3-2	TRBJ1-2	-	-	TGTGCCAGCAGCCAAGGGGGAGGGGCCAACTATGGCTACACCTTC	CASSQGGGANYGYTF
TRBV5-1	TRBJ2-1	TRBD1	once	TGCGCCAGCAGCTTGTCCGGACAGGGGGGTACAGGGAATGAGCAGTTCTTC	CASSLSGQGGTGNEQFF
TRBV5-6	TRBJ2-7	-	few	TGTGCCAGCAGCATGTTGCAGTTAAGCTCCTACGAGCAGTACTTC	CASSMLQLSSYEQYF
TRBV3-1/TRBV3-2	TRBJ1-2	-	-	TGTGCCAGCAGCCAAACCTATGGTTATGGCTACACCTTC	CASSQTYGYGYTF
TRBV6-2/TRBV6-3	TRBJ2-7	TRBD2	-	TGTGCCAGCGGCCCCGGGGGGGGTTCCTACGAGCAGTACTTC	CASGPGGGSYEQYF
TRBV11-2	TRBJ1-5	TRBD1	once	TGTGCCAGCAGCGCCACAGGGGGGTATCAGCCCCAGCATTTT	CASSATGGYQPQHF
TRBV7-2	TRBJ1-3	TRBD1	-	TGTGCCAGCAGCCTTAGACAGGGCGCAGCGACCATATATTTT	CASSLRQGAATIYF
TRBV5-1	TRBJ1-1	TRBD1	-	TGCGCCAGCAGCTCCGGGACAGGGCCGGCAGAGAACACTGAAGCTTTCTTT	CASSSGTGPAENTEAFF
TRBV2	TRBJ2-7	-	-	TGTGCCAGCAGTGAGGCTAGCTGGGGACTTTACGAGCAGTACTTC	CASSEASWGLYEQYF